The source of this TCR beta chain is a study of cytomegalovirus exposure and HLA in healthy donors. As for this clone: The antigen is unknown.

The CDR3 is 14 residues long. The ends were cut back, 6 bases at V and 5 bases at J, with 16 bases in the middle. Looked up from germline, CDR1 is MNHNY and CDR2 is SVGAGI (reference sequence). Each donor's status was that of a healthy bone marrow donor. Findings of the study overall: Later, an analysis found that common viral pathogens appeared to be linked with several of the most significant clusters. In a later analysis, specific HLA alleles were associated with around 17,000 TCR beta sequences at a 0.05 false discovery rate. Productive rates of about 87% or about 30% were seen for most TCR beta V segments in an earlier analysis.

With 60 Vbeta and 13 Jbeta primers, the PCR was carried out. Here immunoSEQ multiplex PCR was the method, and the copy in TCRdb shows in-frame clones only, minus some. The table records about 190,000 clones, more than 75% of them present only once. The material sequenced was PBMCs. V and J are TRBV6-6 and TRBJ2-5; tentatively, D is TRBD2 (6 bases). The clonotype was recovered from a woman aged 45-65 years in good health and CMV-seropositive. The CDR3 sequence: CASRRGAAGETQYF. DNA for the CDR3: TGTGCCAGCAGACGCGGGGCGGCCGGGGAGACCCAGTACTTC.